A selection of T cell receptor beta chains follows, all from one sample in a study of post-analysis software for immune sequencing data. TCRdb called the PCR reads again in MiXCR, with one record for every CDR3 protein. Among about 260,000 distinct CDR3 sequences listed, 35% to 45% were seen once. Sequenced: blood. The receptor source for this set is a girl aged 5 to 17 with multiple sclerosis. Both conserved end residues are part of each CDR3. D genes are given only for firm matches. Expanded clones are given a class, and other clones once, few, many or no size at all.

>.|TRBJ1-6|TRBV4-1|many
TGCGCCAGCAGCGGCGGCCGGTCTGGGAATTCACCCCTCCACTTT
CASSGGRSGNSPLHF
>.|TRBJ2-7|TRBV5-1|.
TGCGCCAGCAGCTTGGGGCTGGCGGACATCTACGAGCAGTACTTC
CASSLGLADIYEQYF
>.|TRBJ2-2|TRBV20-1|once
TGCAGTGGGGTCACGGGGGTGACCGGGGAGCTGTTTTTT
CSGVTGVTGELFF
>.|TRBJ2-3|TRBV27|few
TGTGCCAGCAGTCCAAGGGATTTAGCAGGCGATACGCAGTATTTT
CASSPRDLAGDTQYF
>.|TRBJ2-4|TRBV7-9|many
TGTGCCAGCAGCTTATCACGGGATATGAACATTCAGTACTTC
CASSLSRDMNIQYF
>.|TRBJ1-2|TRBV29-1|few
TGCAGCGTTTCGGGCAGGTTAAACTATGGCTACACCTTC
CSVSGRLNYGYTF
>TRBD2|TRBJ2-3|TRBV20-1|many
TGCAGTGCTAGACTTAGCGGGAGCGGAGATACGCAGTATTTT
CSARLSGSGDTQYF
>.|TRBJ2-1|TRBV11-2|.
TGTGCCAGCAGCTCCGCGATTGAGCAGTTCTTC
CASSSAIEQFF
>.|TRBJ2-4|TRBV28|many
TGTGCCGTGTCCGGTCGCCGGGGAAACATTCAGTACTTC
CAVSGRRGNIQYF
>TRBD1|TRBJ1-2|TRBV4-1|many
TGCGCCAGCAGCCCGCGGGGGACAGGGGGCTTCAACTATGGCTACACCTTC
CASSPRGTGGFNYGYTF
>.|TRBJ2-3|TRBV7-3|many
TGTGCCAGCAGCCCTTCGCGGGTGCGGACAGATACGCAGTATTTT
CASSPSRVRTDTQYF
>.|TRBJ2-3|TRBV30|many
TGTGCCTGGAGTGCCAGCCTCGGCACAGATACGCAGTATTTT
CAWSASLGTDTQYF
>.|TRBJ2-3|TRBV15|many
TGTGCCACCAGCCTTAGAGCAGGTCCCGCAGATACGCAGTATTTT
CATSLRAGPADTQYF
>.|TRBJ2-1|TRBV7-2|many
TGTGCCAGCAGCGCCTGGGGGCTAGGGGGGTACAATGAGCAGTTCTTC
CASSAWGLGGYNEQFF
>.|TRBJ2-1|TRBV2|few
TGTGCCAGCTTCAACCGGGACACCTCTCGGAATGAGCAGTTCTTC
CASFNRDTSRNEQFF
>TRBD2|TRBJ2-7|TRBV3-1|.
TGTGCCAGCAGCCAAGATCGAAGCGGGGGTAGGTACGAGCAGTACTTC
CASSQDRSGGRYEQYF
>TRBD1|TRBJ2-5|TRBV7-9|many
TGTGCCAGCAGCTTAGAGACAGGGAAGCAGACCCAGTACTTC
CASSLETGKQTQYF
>.|TRBJ2-3|TRBV15|many
TGTGCCACCAGCAGGGACGGGACGACAGATACGCAGTATTTT
CATSRDGTTDTQYF
>.|TRBJ1-6|TRBV28|many
TGTGCCAGCAGTTTTGGTGGTTCTCGATCACCCCTCCACTTT
CASSFGGSRSPLHF
>.|TRBJ1-1|TRBV7-2|few
TGTGCCAGCACCAAAACCCCGGGGCAGGATGAAGCTTTCTTT
CASTKTPGQDEAFF
>.|TRBJ1-1|TRBV29-1|.
TGCAGCGTTGAAGCGGTACTTGCGAGAACTGAAGCTTTCTTT
CSVEAVLARTEAFF
>TRBD1|TRBJ2-1|TRBV20-1|.
TGCAGTGCTAGAGAGAACACCGGGACAGGAGAGCAGTTCTTC
CSARENTGTGEQFF
>.|TRBJ1-4|TRBV10-3|few
TGTGCCATCAGTGGGGGGGCTGCAACTAATGAAAAACTGTTTTTT
CAISGGAATNEKLFF
>TRBD2|TRBJ2-5|TRBV11-2|many
TGTGCCAGCACCCTAGGGGCTAGCGGGGGCACGATCCAAGAGACCCAGTACTTC
CASTLGASGGTIQETQYF